This T cell receptor beta chain is from a study of identical twins. Trimming took off 3 bases at V and 2 bases at J, with 12 bases between the two ends. The germline gives CDR1 MNHEY, CDR2 SMNVEV (reference sequence). CDR3 length: 15 amino acids. Healthy Caucasian individuals made up all the donors. The study's findings and limits: Conclusions relied on cross-sectional statistical analysis, not following the same donors. Where out-of-frame alpha sequences were twin-shared, they showed excess low generation probability.

Points on this clonotype: What it binds is unknown.

Template switching (which added a universal primer site) was used, and cDNA carried unique molecular identifiers. In TCRdb, the 5' RACE reads were re-called with MiXCR into one record per CDR3 protein. The data contain some 1,700,000 distinct CDR3 sequences, less than 40% of them seen just once; the ten biggest clones take up about 0.25%. This chain uses TRBV27 with TRBJ2-3; D is perhaps TRBD2 (6 bases). The origin of this receptor is a newborn girl in good health. Sequencing input: cord blood. This CDR3 reads CASSFVGGHTDTQYF. The CDR3 nucleotides read TGTGCCAGCAGTTTCGTGGGAGGTCACACAGATACGCAGTATTTT.